This entry lists 27 T cell receptor beta chains sequenced from one sample in a study of CD8 T cells in Susac syndrome. Reverse transcription of about 0.45 to 1 ug RNA was performed with random hexamers. TCRdb reanalysed the immunoSEQ multiplex PCR reads using MiXCR and keeps one entry per CDR3 protein. Among fewer than 70,000 distinct CDR3 sequences listed, roughly 94% were seen once. The specimen sequenced was CD8+ T cells from PBMCs. Every receptor here comes from a human donor in good health.

The chain couples TRBV13 to TRBJ2-5, with D possibly matching TRBD2 (5 bases). The CDR3 covers 14 residues. CDR1 is PRHDT, CDR2 FYEKMQ, per germline (reference sequence). V lost 4 bases, J lost 5 bases, and 14 bases lay in between. CDR3 sequence reads: CASSSRVGPETQYF. The DNA of the CDR3 is TGTGCCAGCAGCTCGAGGGTCGGCCCTGAGACCCAGTACTTC. Complete variable domain (other parts from reference TRBV13 and TRBJ2-5): AAGVIQSPRHLIKEKRETATLKCYPIPRHDTVYWYQQGPGQDPQFLISFYEKMQSDKGSIPDRFSAQQFSDYHSELNMSSLELGDSALYFCASSSRVGPETQYFGPGTRLLVL.

This clonotype is a singleton in its sample. The V and J genes are TRBV30 and TRBJ2-7, with D possibly matching TRBD1 (6 bases). V shed 4 bases and J shed 7 bases, with 14 bases lying between them. Per germline, CDR1 GTSNPN and CDR2 SVGIG (reference sequence). The CDR3 spans 12 residues. CDR3 DNA: TGTGCCTGGATGTGGCTAGGGGGTGAGCAGTACTTC. It encodes CAWMWLGGEQYF.

The rearrangement joins TRBV12-3 or TRBV12-4 to TRBJ2-3, with unresolved D. Trimming took 8 bases from V and 5 from J, leaving 5 bases between them. The CDR3 is made up of 10 amino acids. The CDR3 is CASEGDTQYF. The CDR3 nucleotides are TGTGCCAGCGAAGGAGATACGCAGTATTTT.

In this sample, this clonotype turned up once. This chain joins TRBV28 and TRBJ2-3, with TRBD2 matching over 9 bases. The V and J ends lost 6 bases and 6 bases, in that order; junction bases with no gene match: 13. Germline V gives CDR1 MDHEN, CDR2 SYDVKM. The CDR3 sequence is 16 residues long. The CDR3 reads CASRTGAGGREDTQYF. The CDR3 coding sequence is TGTGCCAGCAGGACAGGCGCGGGGGGGCGAGAGGATACGCAGTATTTT. Complete variable domain (other parts from reference TRBV28 and TRBJ2-3): DVKVTQSSRYLVKRTGEKVFLECVQDMDHENMFWYRQDPGLGLRLIYFSYDVKMKEKGDIPEGYSVSREKKERFSLILESASTNQTSMYLCASRTGAGGREDTQYFGPGTRLTVL.

This chain links TRBV4-3 with TRBJ1-2; TRBD1 is a possible D gene (6 bases). Germline CDR1 and CDR2: LGHNA and YSLEER. The CDR3 length is 17 residues. V lost 0 bases to trimming and J lost 7 bases, with 21 bases between them. CDR3 DNA: TGCGCCAGCAGCCAAGATCTAGGTGGGCAGGGGCTAGGTGGCTACACCTTC. This sequence encodes CASSQDLGGQGLGGYTF.

This chain connects TRBV6-5 to TRBJ1-1; 7 nucleotides agree with TRBD1. J lost 0 bases, V lost 5 bases, and 0 bases had no gene match. From germline, CDR1 is MNHEY and CDR2 SVGAGI. The CDR3 is 13 residues long. The CDR3 loop reads CASSTGVNTEAFF. CDR3 nucleotides: TGTGCCAGCAGTACAGGGGTGAACACTGAAGCTTTCTTT.

V is TRBV27 and J is TRBJ1-5; unclear D gene. The germline gives CDR1 MNHEY, CDR2 SMNVEV (reference sequence). The CDR3 is 12 amino acids. The V and J ends lost 10 bases and 4 bases respectively, with 11 bases between them. The CDR3 is CATGGWNQPQHF. In nucleotides, the CDR3 is TGTGCCACGGGAGGGTGGAATCAGCCCCAGCATTTT.

The V gene is TRBV13, the J gene TRBJ2-1; 11 bases map to TRBD1. The CDR3 sequence is 16 residues long. After removal of 8 bases from V and 7 bases from J, the junction contained 13 bases not matched to a gene. Looked up from germline, CDR1 is PRHDT and CDR2 is FYEKMQ (reference sequence). CDR3 DNA: TGTGCCAGCGAAACTCATACAGGGACAGGGGGTAATGAGCAGTTCTTC. Translating it yields CASETHTGTGGNEQFF.

The chain joins TRBV6-2 or TRBV6-3 to TRBJ1-5; possibly TRBD1 for D (6 bases). Germline CDR1 and CDR2: MNHEY and SVGEGT. This CDR3 contains 18 residues. Trimming pared 2 bases from V and 0 bases from J, leaving 17 bases between. The CDR3 loop is CASSYPGQGSISNQPQHF. The DNA for the CDR3 is TGTGCCAGCAGTTACCCCGGGCAGGGGTCGATTAGCAATCAGCCCCAGCATTTT.

The rearrangement uses TRBV5-4 and TRBJ1-1; 8 positions match TRBD1. The length of the CDR3 is 14 residues. Germline lookup yields CDR1 SGHNT and CDR2 YYREEE (reference sequence). Trimming at V came to 5 bases and at J to 7 bases, leaving 10 bases not matched to a gene. CDR3 nucleotide sequence: TGTGCCAGCAGAACGACAGGGGAATTAGGTGAAGCTTTCTTT. Its translation: CASRTTGELGEAFF.

The chain has TRBV24-1 and TRBJ2-5; TRBD2 agrees at 14 bases. The CDR3 spans 19 residues. Per germline, CDR1 KGHDR and CDR2 SFDVKD. The ends lost 5 bases at V and 5 bases at J; junction bases unmatched: 15. CDR3 sequence reads: CATSGLPWTSGGTQETQYF. The CDR3 DNA reads as TGTGCCACCAGTGGTTTACCCTGGACTAGCGGGGGGACTCAGGAGACCCAGTACTTC.

The chain carries TRBV29-1 and TRBJ1-2; D is unresolved. The V end lost 4 bases, the J end lost 1 base, and 7 bases lay between the germline ends. This CDR3 comprises 12 residues. Germline V gene data show CDR1 as SQVTM and CDR2 as ANQGSEA. This chain's CDR3 is CSVGSVNYGYTF. CDR3 coding DNA: TGCAGCGTTGGGTCAGTTAACTATGGCTACACCTTC. The full variable domain, rest sourced from reference TRBV29-1 and TRBJ1-2, is SAVISQKPSRDICQRGTSLTIQCQVDSQVTMMFWYRQQPGQSLTLIATANQGSEATYESGFVIDKFPISRPNLTFSTLTVSNMSPEDSSIYLCSVGSVNYGYTFGSGTRLTVV.

This sequence joins TRBV29-1 and TRBJ1-2; no firm D call. The V end lost 6 bases, the J end lost 1 base, and 9 bases lay between the germline ends. Germline CDR1 is SQVTM and CDR2 is ANQGSEA. The CDR3 totals 12 residues. The DNA for the CDR3 is TGCAGCGTAACGCTACTTAACTATGGCTACACCTTC. Translated: CSVTLLNYGYTF.

This clonotype occurred once. V is TRBV7-8 and J is TRBJ2-1; D may be TRBD2 (6 bases). The germline gives CDR1 SGHVS, CDR2 FQNEAQ. V dropped 5 bases and J dropped 5 bases, with 22 bases sitting between them. The CDR3 runs 17 residues. The CDR3 reads CASSPGLGLEVNNEQFF. Here the CDR3 DNA reads TGTGCCAGCAGCCCAGGGTTGGGACTTGAGGTAAACAATGAGCAGTTCTTC.

V gene TRBV7-9 combines with J gene TRBJ2-5; D uncertain. Germline lookup yields CDR1 SEHNR and CDR2 FQNEAQ (reference sequence). The CDR3 runs to 14 residues. V was cut by 2 bases and J by 3 bases, with 10 bases left in between. CDR3 coding DNA: TGTGCCAGCAGCTTACCCCGAAAGGAAGAGACCCAGTACTTC. Translating gives CASSLPRKEETQYF.

The gene calls are TRBV12-5 and TRBJ1-1; D might be TRBD1 (6 bases). The CDR3 spans 14 residues. Germline lookup yields CDR1 LGHNT and CDR2 FRNRAP. Trimming took off 6 bases at V and 1 base at J, with 12 bases between the two ends. Written as DNA, the CDR3 is TGTGCTAGTGGCCCGGGGACACCGAACACTGAAGCTTTCTTT. It yields the protein CASGPGTPNTEAFF.

The chain links TRBV5-1 to TRBJ1-4; 8 bases are shared with TRBD1. The CDR3 loop spans 15 amino acids. CDR1 is SGHRS, CDR2 YFSETQ, per germline. Trimming took 7 bases from V and 7 from J; bases not matched to a gene: 12. The CDR3 region has the DNA TGCGCCAGCGGTTACACAGGGGGAGAGTCTGAAAAACTGTTTTTT. This gives the protein CASGYTGGESEKLFF.

The genes are TRBV7-8 and TRBJ2-7, with TRBD1 identical over 9 bases. CDR3 length: 16 amino acids. V was pared by 0 bases and J by 3 bases, with 6 bases of the junction left unmatched. Germline CDR1 reads SGHVS; CDR2 reads FQNEAQ. CDR3 nucleotides: TGTGCCAGCAGCTTAGCTCAGGGACAGGGTGGCTACGAGCAGTACTTC. This codes for CASSLAQGQGGYEQYF.

The chain couples TRBV24-1 to TRBJ1-1; 7 nucleotides match TRBD1. Germline V gives CDR1 KGHDR, CDR2 SFDVKD. The CDR3 loop spans 13 amino acids. The V gene end was trimmed by 7 bases and the J gene end by 3 bases; junction bases not matched to a gene: 4. CDR3 in amino acids: CATSGTDDTEAFF. For the CDR3, the DNA is TGTGCCACCAGCGGGACAGATGACACTGAAGCTTTCTTT.

The chain is built from TRBV4-1 and TRBJ2-1, with 12 bases lining up with TRBD2. The V and J ends lost 3 bases and 6 bases, in that order; junction bases with no gene match: 6. From germline, CDR1 is MGHRA and CDR2 YSYEKL. The CDR3 runs to 16 residues. The CDR3 is CASSHSMTSGGNEQFF. CDR3 nucleotides: TGCGCCAGCAGCCACTCAATGACTAGCGGGGGCAATGAGCAGTTCTTC.

The table lists this clonotype with a count of one. This chain joins TRBV7-9 and TRBJ2-1, with D tentatively TRBD2 (6 bases). Trimming took off 5 bases at V and 14 bases at J, with 16 bases between the two ends. Looked up from germline, CDR1 is SEHNR and CDR2 is FQNEAQ (reference sequence). This CDR3 is 12 amino acids long. The CDR3 DNA reads as TGTGCCAGCAGCCCCCCGCGGGGAGGAAAGTTCTTC. As protein: CASSPPRGGKFF.

The gene calls are TRBV4-1 and TRBJ2-5, with unresolved D. This CDR3 is built from 15 residues. Trimming removed 1 base from V and 6 bases from J, with 15 bases in between. The V gene's germline CDR1 is MGHRA and CDR2 YSYEKL. The CDR3 loop is CASSQALTNRKTQYF. CDR3 in DNA: TGCGCCAGCAGCCAAGCCCTTACGAATCGGAAGACCCAGTACTTC.

V usage is TRBV2 and J usage is TRBJ1-2, with D possibly being TRBD1 (6 bases). The CDR3 has 11 residues. Trimming cost V 7 bases and J 8 bases, with 11 bases left between them. Germline assignment: CDR1 SNHLY and CDR2 FYNNEI. CDR3 in amino acids: CASILRGGYTF. The CDR3 coding sequence is TGTGCCAGCATTCTCAGGGGAGGCTACACCTTC. The variable domain in full, completed from reference TRBV2 and TRBJ1-2, reads EPEVTQTPSHQVTQMGQEVILRCVPISNHLYFYWYRQILGQKVEFLVSFYNNEISEKSEIFDDQFSVERPDGSNFTLKIRSTKLEDSAMYFCASILRGGYTFGSGTRLTVV.

The V call is TRBV20-1, the J call TRBJ1-2; TRBD1 matches 8 bases. The trim removed 2 bases at V and 10 bases at J, leaving 18 bases unmatched. CDR1 and CDR2 (germline): DFQATT, SNEGSKA (reference sequence). The CDR3 is made up of 16 amino acids. The CDR3 DNA reads TGCAGTGCTAGAATTTTAAGAGGACAGGGAGTCTTTGTCTACACCTTC. As protein: CSARILRGQGVFVYTF.

This chain connects TRBV28 to TRBJ1-5, with 8 bases fitting TRBD1. CDR1 and CDR2 from the germline V gene are MDHEN and SYDVKM. This CDR3 has 16 residues. With V trimmed by 6 bases and J by 4 bases, 11 bases remained unmatched. CDR3 amino acids: CASSHPRTGRNQPQHF. CDR3 bases: TGTGCCAGCAGCCATCCTCGGACAGGGCGAAATCAGCCCCAGCATTTT.

The chain has TRBV7-8 and TRBJ2-7, with D tentatively TRBD2 (5 bases). The V gene lost 4 bases and the J gene lost 2 bases, with 12 bases spanning the gap. CDR3 length: 14 residues. Germline V lookup: CDR1 SGHVS, CDR2 FQNEAQ. CDR3 region: CASSWAAGTYEQYV. CDR3 DNA sequence: TGTGCCAGCAGCTGGGCGGCGGGTACCTACGAGCAGTACGTC.

V usage is TRBV29-1 and J usage is TRBJ2-7; D call uncertain. Germline values: CDR1 SQVTM, CDR2 ANQGSEA. This CDR3 has 12 residues. Trimming shortened V by 0 bases and J by 3 bases, and 6 bases separated the two germline ends. The CDR3, as DNA: TGCAGCGTTGAAGACAGGAACTACGAGCAGTACTTC. Amino acid sequence: CSVEDRNYEQYF.